These T cell receptor beta chains were read from a single sample in a study of cytomegalovirus exposure and HLA in healthy donors. Only in-frame clones appear in the TCRdb table, and some are missing; sequencing was by immunoSEQ multiplex PCR. The profile covers tens of thousands of clones, with approximately 88% appearing a single time and 2.1% taken by the ten largest. The source material was PBMCs. The receptors here all came from a man between 18 and 35 years old in good health and CMV-seronegative. The CDR3 runs from the conserved cysteine through the conserved F or W. A D gene is named only where the DNA matches it firmly. The size of a clone is reported for some rows only, either as once, few or many, or as a class for expanded clones.

DNA	CDR3	size	D	V	J
TGTGCCAGCAGTGAAGCCGGGACAGGGGGAGCTGAAGCTTTCTTT	CASSEAGTGGAEAFF	-	TRBD1	TRBV6-1	TRBJ1-1
TGTGCCAGCAGTCAGCGGGGAGGAAACACCGGGGAGCTGTTTTTT	CASSQRGGNTGELFF	-	TRBD2	TRBV6-5	TRBJ2-2
TGCGCCAGCAGCCGGATTAGCGGGAGGGCCTTAGAGACCCAGTACTTC	CASSRISGRALETQYF	-	TRBD2	TRBV4-1	TRBJ2-5
TGCGCCAGCAGTATGGTCACGGGGAACACTGAAGCTTTCTTT	CASSMVTGNTEAFF	-	-	TRBV10-2	TRBJ1-1
TGTGCCAGTAGTCCCCCGACAGGGGAGAACACTGAAGCTTTCTTT	CASSPPTGENTEAFF	-	TRBD1	TRBV19	TRBJ1-1
TGTGCCAGCAGCGACCAGGGTAGCCAAGAGACCCAGTACTTC	CASSDQGSQETQYF	-	-	TRBV9	TRBJ2-5
TGTGCCAGCGGGACTAGCGGGAACACCGGGGAGCTGTTTTTT	CASGTSGNTGELFF	few	TRBD2	TRBV9	TRBJ2-2
TGTGCCAGCTCAGGGCGCGGGGGGTACAATGAGCAGTTCTTC	CASSGRGGYNEQFF	-	TRBD2	TRBV18	TRBJ2-1
TGTGCCAGCAGTTTAACCTCCGACAGGGGGACTTACGAGCAGTACTTC	CASSLTSDRGTYEQYF	-	TRBD1	TRBV28	TRBJ2-7
TGTGCCAGCAGCGTAGCATTGATACGGGGACAGGCGGTTACCAATCAGCCCCAGCATTTT	CASSVALIRGQAVTNQPQHF	-	TRBD1	TRBV9	TRBJ1-5
TGTGCCAGCAGACCAAGTAGCGGAAATGAGCAGTTCTTC	CASRPSSGNEQFF	-	-	TRBV6-6	TRBJ2-1
TGTGCCAGCAGCTCGCCGGGACAGGGGGCTTTACAAGAGACCCAGTACTTC	CASSSPGQGALQETQYF	-	TRBD1	TRBV7-8	TRBJ2-5
TGCGCCAGCAGCCACTTAAGAGCAACTAATGAAAAACTGTTTTTT	CASSHLRATNEKLFF	-	-	TRBV4-1	TRBJ1-4
TGTGCCAGCAGCCCAGGATCGAATGAGCAGTTCTTC	CASSPGSNEQFF	-	-	TRBV7-9	TRBJ2-1
TGTGCCATCAGTGAGGACAGGGCACCCAATCAGCCCCAGCATTTT	CAISEDRAPNQPQHF	-	TRBD1	TRBV10-3	TRBJ1-5
TGTGCCAGCAACATCGGACAGGGAGGGAACACCATATATTTT	CASNIGQGGNTIYF	few	TRBD1	TRBV6-1	TRBJ1-3
TGTGCCAGCAGCCCACGGGGAGGATATAATGAAAAACTGTTTTTT	CASSPRGGYNEKLFF	-	-	TRBV6-6	TRBJ1-4
TGCGCCAGCAGTTACCTTGTAGGGGATTCGAACACTGAAGCTTTCTTT	CASSYLVGDSNTEAFF	-	-	TRBV6-5	TRBJ1-1
TGTGCCAGCAGCTTGGGGACTCTAAATCAGCCCCAGCATTTT	CASSLGTLNQPQHF	-	-	TRBV5-6	TRBJ1-5
TGTGGGAGCGGGGACAGGCTGGGGGACGAGCAGTACTTC	CGSGDRLGDEQYF	-	-	TRBV30	TRBJ2-7
TGTGCCAGCTCACAGGGCCAGGGAACAGATACGCAGTATTTT	CASSQGQGTDTQYF	-	-	TRBV25-1	TRBJ2-3
TGTGCCAGCAGCTTGGGACAGCCCTCGAACTATGGCTACACCTTC	CASSLGQPSNYGYTF	-	TRBD1	TRBV6-5	TRBJ1-2
TGTGCCAGCAGCGCCGTAGGCAGGGGCGGCACGCAGTATTTT	CASSAVGRGGTQYF	-	-	TRBV6-4	TRBJ2-3
TGTGCCAGCTGGGGCAAGCCCCAAGAGACCCAGTACTTC	CASWGKPQETQYF	-	-	TRBV28	TRBJ2-5
TGTGCCAGCAGCTTAACGGGGACTCGGGAGACCCAGTACTTC	CASSLTGTRETQYF	-	-	TRBV7-8	TRBJ2-5
TGTGCCAGCAATCAAGACAGGGGTGGTAACTATGGCTACACCTTC	CASNQDRGGNYGYTF	-	TRBD1	TRBV6-1	TRBJ1-2
TGTGCCGGGGGACTAGCGGGATACGAGCAGTACTTC	CAGGLAGYEQYF	-	TRBD2	TRBV2	TRBJ2-7
TGTGCCAGCAGCCGAGACAGGGGGCGTCAAAAACTGTTTTTT	CASSRDRGRQKLFF	-	TRBD1	TRBV6-5	TRBJ1-4
TGTGCCAGCAGTTTCCTAAACTATGGCTACACCTTC	CASSFLNYGYTF	-	-	TRBV28	TRBJ1-2
TGTGCCTGGGACAGGAACACTGAAGCTTTCTTT	CAWDRNTEAFF	-	-	TRBV30	TRBJ1-1